This T cell receptor beta chain was retrieved from a study of cytomegalovirus exposure and HLA in healthy donors. Study as a whole: From HLA-typed donors, an early data release held around 80 million unique TCRs.

Worth noting for this clone: Antigen specificity is unknown.

The PCR was carried out with 60 Vbeta primers and 13 Jbeta primers. Clones were sequenced by immunoSEQ multiplex PCR, and TCRdb holds only the in-frame ones, with some missing. Altogether some 130,000 clones are present, around 73% being singletons, with the ten largest covering approximately 2.9%. Study findings and constraints: In a later analysis, V- and J-gene trimming of beta chains associated with a DCLRE1C missense variant, replicated independently. HLA alleles were associated with 16,000 or so TCR beta sequences in a later analysis at 0.05 false discovery rate.

This donor lacks a recorded CMV serostatus. Looked up from germline, CDR1 is SGHDT and CDR2 is YYEEEE. The CDR3 totals 19 residues. V shed 4 bases and J 0 bases; nucleotides not matched to a gene: 16. Sequencing was performed on PBMCs. The V gene is TRBV5-6, the J gene TRBJ2-5; 9 bases are shared with TRBD2. This TCR derives from a human donor in good health. The CDR3 DNA is TGTGCCAGCAGCCACGGTTTGGCTAGCGGGAAACCGTACCAAGAGACCCAGTACTTC. This translates into CASSHGLASGKPYQETQYF.